Each of the 25 T cell receptor beta chains below was sequenced from the same sample in a study of cytomegalovirus exposure and HLA in healthy donors. In the PCR, 60 Vbeta and 13 Jbeta primers were used. Profiled with immunoSEQ multiplex PCR; TCRdb holds only in-frame clones, not every one. Its listing shows 130,000 or so clones. The sample comprised PBMCs. These receptors came from a woman between 35 and 50 years old in good health and CMV-seronegative.

This chain joins TRBV4-3 and TRBJ2-6; TRBD1 aligns across 7 bases. Germline trimming cut 5 bases from V and 8 bases from J; bases unmatched to any gene: 9. CDR1 LGHNA and CDR2 YSLEER come from the germline V gene. CDR3 length: 15 residues. The CDR3 nucleotides read TGCGCCAGCAGCTCTAGTATACAGGGGTCCAACGTCCTGACTTTC. Its protein product is CASSSSIQGSNVLTF.

The chain recombines TRBV4-3 with TRBJ1-2, with D possibly matching TRBD1 (6 bases). Trimming removed 1 base from V and 5 bases from J, with 11 bases in between. The CDR3 has 14 amino acids. Germline assignment: CDR1 LGHNA and CDR2 YSLEER. The CDR3: CASSQGRGTYGYTF. CDR3 bases: TGCGCCAGCAGCCAAGGCAGGGGCACTTATGGCTACACCTTC.

The genes are TRBV18 and TRBJ1-4; 7 positions agree with TRBD1. This CDR3 region has 15 residues. The germline V gene encodes CDR1 KGHSH and CDR2 LQKENI. The J segment lost 6 bases and the V segment lost 3 bases, leaving 7 bases of the junction unmatched. CDR3 amino acids: CASSPRRGRDEKLFF. The CDR3 bases are TGTGCCAGCTCACCTCGGAGGGGGCGCGATGAAAAACTGTTTTTT. The full variable domain, rest sourced from reference TRBV18 and TRBJ1-4, is NAGVMQNPRHLVRRRGQEARLRCSPMKGHSHVYWYRQLPEEGLKFMVYLQKENIIDESGMPKERFSAEFPKEGPSILRIQQVVRGDSAAYFCASSPRRGRDEKLFFGSGTQLSVL.

The V and J genes are TRBV15 and TRBJ2-1; D gene ambiguous. Trimming pared 0 bases from V and 0 bases from J, leaving 9 bases between. The CDR3 contains 16 residues. Germline assignment: CDR1 LNHNV and CDR2 YYDKDF (reference sequence). CDR3 bases: TGTGCCACCAGCAGAGATAAGCAAAGCTCCTACAATGAGCAGTTCTTC. Residues: CATSRDKQSSYNEQFF.

The chain combines TRBV13 with TRBJ2-3; 10 nucleotides match TRBD1. CDR1 and CDR2 from the germline V gene are PRHDT and FYEKMQ (reference sequence). With 3 bases clipped from V and 3 bases from J, the junction kept 0 bases outside the gene matches. CDR3 length: 14 residues. For the CDR3, the DNA is TGTGCCAGCAGCTTGGACAGGGGGACAGATACGCAGTATTTT. This codes for CASSLDRGTDTQYF.

The rearrangement joins TRBV7-2 to TRBJ2-5; 10 bases line up with TRBD2. The CDR3 extends over 15 amino acids. V lost 5 bases to trimming and J lost 3 bases; unmatched junction nucleotides: 6. In germline, CDR1 is SGHTA, CDR2 FQGNSA. The CDR3 sequence: CASSPKRGGKETQYF. CDR3 bases: TGTGCCAGCAGCCCAAAGCGGGGGGGCAAAGAGACCCAGTACTTC.

The J gene is TRBJ2-4, the V gene TRBV28, with 10 bases matching TRBD1. V was pared by 5 bases and J by 5 bases, with 3 bases of the junction left unmatched. CDR3 size: 14 residues. The V gene's germline CDR1 is MDHEN and CDR2 SYDVKM. The DNA for the CDR3 is TGTGCCAGCAGTGGGGGGACAGGGGAAAACATTCAGTACTTC. Protein: CASSGGTGENIQYF. Full variable domain (missing parts from reference TRBV28 and TRBJ2-4): DVKVTQSSRYLVKRTGEKVFLECVQDMDHENMFWYRQDPGLGLRLIYFSYDVKMKEKGDIPEGYSVSREKKERFSLILESASTNQTSMYLCASSGGTGENIQYFGAGTRLSVL.

The chain couples TRBV7-5 to TRBJ2-7; TRBD1, the table's D call, lacks a check against the DNA. TRBV7-5 is deemed a pseudogene. This CDR3 has 13 amino acids. The CDR3: CVRALTGRHEQYV. CDR3 nucleotide sequence: TGTGTCAGAGCATTAACAGGGCGCCACGAGCAGTACGTC.

The chain employs TRBV7-8 and TRBJ2-4; 9 bases are a match to TRBD1. V shed 3 bases, J shed 4 bases, and the junction held 1 base outside the gene matches. The CDR3 spans 14 residues. Germline values: CDR1 SGHVS, CDR2 FQNEAQ. CDR3 amino acids: CASSLGTGKNIQYF. The CDR3 coding sequence is TGTGCCAGCAGCTTGGGGACAGGGAAAAACATTCAGTACTTC.

CDR3 bases: TGTGCCAGTAGTAACCTTCGACAGGGCACTGAAGCTTTCTTT. This sequence encodes CASSNLRQGTEAFF. The chain is built from TRBV19 and TRBJ1-1; 7 positions agree with TRBD1. Germline V lookup: CDR1 LNHDA, CDR2 SQIVND (reference sequence). The CDR3 extends over 14 amino acids. J gave up 4 bases and V 4 bases, and 6 bases lay outside the gene matches.

The V and J genes are TRBV27 and TRBJ1-6; possible D gene TRBD1, 5 bases. The CDR3 contains 16 residues. Trimming shortened V by 6 bases and J by 6 bases, and 18 bases separated the two germline ends. CDR1 is MNHEY and CDR2 is SMNVEV in the germline V gene (reference sequence). The CDR3 DNA is TGTGCCAGCAGAACCGGCGGGGGAGGGACTAATTCACCCCTCCACTTT. Residues: CASRTGGGGTNSPLHF.

The chain recombines TRBV21-1 with TRBJ1-2. TRBV21-1 is shown as a pseudogene. The CDR3 runs to 17 residues. CDR3 nucleotide sequence: TGTGCCAGCAGCAAAAAAAAAGGCCCTCTAGGTCTCGATGGCTACACCTTC. Amino acids: CASSKKKGPLGLDGYTF.

V is TRBV27 and J is TRBJ2-3, with a possible D match to TRBD1 (6 bases). The CDR3 totals 13 residues. V was pared by 6 bases and J by 4 bases, with 11 bases between. Germline V gene data show CDR1 as MNHEY and CDR2 as SMNVEV (reference sequence). The CDR3 here is CASSRQVSDTQYF. The CDR3 DNA follows: TGTGCCAGCAGCCGACAGGTCTCAGATACGCAGTATTTT.

This chain uses TRBV7-2 with TRBJ1-2; the match to TRBD1 covers 11 bases. V lost 3 bases to trimming and J lost 11 bases; unmatched junction nucleotides: 2. The CDR3 contains 12 residues. Germline assignment: CDR1 SGHTA and CDR2 FQGNSA. This CDR3 is CASSLDRGPYTF. DNA of the CDR3: TGTGCCAGCAGCTTGGACAGGGGGCCATACACCTTC.

The CDR3 DNA reads TGTGCCAGCAGAGACGGAAGCGGGGGGCACTACGAGCAGTACTTC. This sequence encodes CASRDGSGGHYEQYF. V is TRBV6-5 and J is TRBJ2-7; the match to TRBD2 covers 9 bases. Germline trimming cut 6 bases from V and 3 bases from J; bases unmatched to any gene: 9. This CDR3 region has 15 residues. Germline V lookup: CDR1 MNHEY, CDR2 SVGAGI.

V gene TRBV28 combines with J gene TRBJ2-7, with 7 bases identical to TRBD1. The CDR3 consists of 14 residues. Looked up from germline, CDR1 is MDHEN and CDR2 is SYDVKM. V shed 5 bases and J 1 base; nucleotides not matched to a gene: 5. In DNA, the CDR3 is TGTGCCAGCAGTCCCCAGGACAGGTCCTACGAGCAGTACTTC. Protein: CASSPQDRSYEQYF.

The rearrangement links TRBV11-2 to TRBJ2-7, with TRBD1 matching over 9 bases. The V and J ends lost 4 bases and 0 bases, in that order; junction bases with no gene match: 7. CDR3 length: 16 residues. From germline, CDR1 is SGHAT and CDR2 FQNNGV. The CDR3 DNA sequence: TGTGCCAGCAGCTCGAACCGGGACAGGGTCTCCTACGAGCAGTACTTC. Amino acid sequence: CASSSNRDRVSYEQYF.

This chain joins TRBV28 and TRBJ1-6, with D possibly TRBD1 on 5 matching bases. V dropped 3 bases and J dropped 10 bases, with 22 bases sitting between them. Germline CDR1 is MDHEN and CDR2 is SYDVKM. The CDR3 runs to 17 residues. The CDR3 spells CASSLTLSGGSWSPLHF. CDR3 coding DNA: TGTGCCAGCAGTTTGACCCTTTCGGGGGGATCTTGGTCACCCCTCCACTTT.

This chain joins TRBV4-2 and TRBJ2-5; no clear D. The V gene's germline CDR1 is LGHNA and CDR2 YNFKEQ. The CDR3 length is 14 residues. V dropped 0 bases and J dropped 5 bases, with 10 bases sitting between them. CDR3 coding DNA: TGTGCCAGCAGCCAAGAACAGCTGAGCGAGACCCAGTACTTC. This translates into CASSQEQLSETQYF.

This chain uses TRBV19 with TRBJ1-5; 8 bases match TRBD1. The V segment lost 5 bases and the J segment 0 bases; nucleotides outside the gene matches: 6. This CDR3 is built from 16 residues. Germline V gene sequence: CDR1 LNHDA, CDR2 SQIVND (reference sequence). Here the CDR3 reads CASSFPGQGSNQPQHF. CDR3 nucleotides: TGTGCCAGTAGTTTTCCAGGACAGGGTAGCAATCAGCCCCAGCATTTT.

The V and J genes are TRBV19 and TRBJ2-5, with D possibly TRBD2 on 6 matching bases. The CDR3 contains 15 residues. The ends were cut back, 7 bases at V and 5 bases at J, with 20 bases in the middle. From germline, CDR1 is LNHDA and CDR2 SQIVND (reference sequence). The CDR3 loop is CASTQGRFREETQYF. The CDR3 nucleotides read TGTGCCAGTACGCAAGGGCGGTTCCGGGAGGAGACCCAGTACTTC. Full variable domain (remainder filled in from reference TRBV19 and TRBJ2-5): DGGITQSPKYLFRKEGQNVTLSCEQNLNHDAMYWYRQDPGQGLRLIYYSQIVNDFQKGDIAEGYSVSREKKESFPLTVTSAQKNPTAFYLCASTQGRFREETQYFGPGTRLLVL.

The gene calls are TRBV7-9 and TRBJ2-3, with 7 bases identical to TRBD1. CDR1 is SEHNR, CDR2 FQNEAQ, per germline (reference sequence). J lost 2 bases, V lost 3 bases, and 5 bases had no gene match. The CDR3 is 15 amino acids. The CDR3 DNA sequence: TGTGCCAGCAGCTTGAGGACAGGAGCCACAGATACGCAGTATTTT. It yields the protein CASSLRTGATDTQYF.

The chain recombines TRBV19 with TRBJ1-4, with TRBD1 matching 11 bases. The CDR3 has 16 amino acids. The V gene's germline CDR1 is LNHDA and CDR2 SQIVND (reference sequence). V lost 6 bases, J lost 7 bases, and 10 bases stayed unmatched. The CDR3 reads CASSGTGGYSGEKLFF. The CDR3 coding sequence is TGTGCCAGTAGCGGGACAGGGGGGTACAGCGGTGAAAAACTGTTTTTT.

The rearrangement joins TRBV5-4 to TRBJ1-5; D gene uncertain. The CDR3 consists of 13 residues. Germline CDR1 reads SGHNT; CDR2 reads YYREEE (reference sequence). V was shortened by 2 bases and J by 5 bases, with 8 bases between the two germline ends. The CDR3 coding sequence is TGTGCCAGCAGCTTAGGGAGCGATCAGCCCCAGCATTTT. Amino acids: CASSLGSDQPQHF. The full variable domain, its missing parts supplied by reference TRBV5-4 and TRBJ1-5, is ETGVTQSPTHLIKTRGQQVTLRCSSQSGHNTVSWYQQALGQGPQFIFQYYREEENGRGNFPPRFSGLQFPNYSSELNVNALELDDSALYLCASSLGSDQPQHFGDGTRLSIL.

The chain combines TRBV28 with TRBJ2-2; 7 bases fit TRBD1. With 8 bases clipped from V and 7 bases from J, the junction kept 22 bases outside the gene matches. Germline lookup yields CDR1 MDHEN and CDR2 SYDVKM. The CDR3 loop spans 18 amino acids. CDR3: CASRGLTLDRVKGGELFF. The CDR3 bases are TGTGCCAGCCGGGGCCTAACGCTTGACAGGGTAAAAGGCGGGGAGCTGTTTTTT.